This T cell receptor beta chain came from a study of blood T cell repertoires in COVID-19. In the study overall: Some COVID-19 samples were acute and others convalescent; all came from the United States, Italy and Spain. T cells, B-cell-depleted T cells, or PBMCs supplied cDNA or gDNA.

The V end was cut by 5 bases, the J end by 3 bases, with 17 bases between. The length of the CDR3 is 15 residues. CDR1 is LNHDA and CDR2 is SQIVND in the germline V gene (reference sequence). Clones were read by immunoSEQ multiplex PCR, and TCRdb kept only the in-frame ones, dropping some. The sample lists under 150,000 clones, over 75% seen once, with 1.5% to 1.7% in the top ten. The chain recombines TRBV19 with TRBJ2-7; possibly TRBD1 for D (5 bases). This sequence was found in a man aged 45-65 years with acute or convalescent COVID-19. The sequencing input was peripheral blood. The CDR3 is CASSARTHPGYEQYF. In DNA, the CDR3 is TGTGCCAGTAGTGCAAGGACACATCCCGGCTACGAGCAGTACTTC.